This entry features one T cell receptor beta chain sequence. This may be a read error: a much more frequent sequence differs by one nucleotide. These data belong to a study of blood T cells in healthy people across ages. Primed by a sample-barcoded 5' primer and a J-beta primer mix, a second PCR proceeded for roughly 6 to 12 cycles. Each CDR3 protein gets one entry after TCRdb re-called the 5' RACE reads with MiXCR. Among around 900,000 distinct CDR3 sequences listed, 25% to 30% were seen once. The germline V gene has CDR1 MNHEY and CDR2 SVGEGT. This CDR3 region has 15 residues. V was shortened by 6 bases and J by 0 bases, with 12 bases between the two germline ends.

Sequenced sample: blood. This receptor was taken from a woman older than 75 in good health. The J gene is TRBJ1-5, the V gene TRBV6-2 or TRBV6-3; no clear D. CDR3 coding DNA: TGTGCCAGCAGCCTACAGTGGAATAGCAATCAGCCCCAGCATTTT. It yields the protein CASSLQWNSNQPQHF.